A single sample is the source of the 28 T cell receptor beta chains below, sequenced in a study of T-cell reconstitution after alpha-beta-depleted transplantation in children. The TCRbeta library was prepared with unique molecular identifiers. TCRdb used MiXCR to reprocess the PCR reads, holding one entry per CDR3 protein. The sample gives 200,000 to 250,000 distinct CDR3 sequences, more than 20% of which show up once; roughly 2.7% is in the top ten. The material was PBMCs, obtained before TCRalphabeta/CD19-depleted stem cell transplant. These receptors came from a girl aged 2-10 years with Fanconi anemia, due to receive a stem cell transplant.

This chain links TRBV20-1 with TRBJ2-3; a possible D gene is TRBD1 (6 bases). The CDR3 contains 14 residues. The germline gives CDR1 DFQATT, CDR2 SNEGSKA (reference sequence). The ends were cut back, 5 bases at V and 2 bases at J, with 14 bases in the middle. CDR3 in DNA: TGCAGTGCTTTCAAGGGGGTTGTCACAGATACGCAGTATTTT. Translation: CSAFKGVVTDTQYF.

At least ten counts were recorded for this clonotype. This chain uses TRBV20-1 with TRBJ2-7; D may be TRBD1 (6 bases). The germline V gene has CDR1 DFQATT and CDR2 SNEGSKA (reference sequence). Trimming took off 3 bases at V and 4 bases at J, with 13 bases between the two ends. The CDR3 consists of 13 residues. The CDR3 region is CSASQGLGYEQYF. Written as DNA, the CDR3 is TGCAGTGCTAGTCAGGGGTTAGGATACGAGCAGTACTTC.

This clonotype was counted many times. This chain uses TRBV6-1 with TRBJ2-3; weak D call: TRBD1 (6 bases). This CDR3 is built from 13 residues. Looked up from germline, CDR1 is MNHNS and CDR2 is SASEGT. V was clipped by 5 bases and J by 2 bases, with 8 bases between them. CDR3 in amino acids: CASSRQATDTQYF. The CDR3 nucleotides are TGTGCCAGCAGTCGACAGGCCACAGATACGCAGTATTTT.

There are many counts of this clonotype. The V gene is TRBV20-1, the J gene TRBJ2-3; D remains unclear. The germline CDR1 and CDR2 sequences are DFQATT and SNEGSKA (reference sequence). The germline V and J ends were trimmed by 3 bases and 1 base, with 2 bases remaining between them. This CDR3 comprises 11 residues. This chain's CDR3 is CSASGTDTQYF. In nucleotides, the CDR3 is TGCAGTGCTAGCGGCACAGATACGCAGTATTTT.

A few counts support this clonotype. This chain links TRBV20-1 with TRBJ2-1; 10 positions agree with TRBD1. Germline V CDR1 and CDR2: DFQATT, SNEGSKA (reference sequence). The CDR3 runs 16 residues. With 1 base clipped from V and 7 bases from J, the junction kept 10 bases outside the gene matches. The CDR3 nucleotides are TGCAGTGCTAGAGTTTTCGGGACAGGGGCGGAAAATGAGCAGTTCTTC. Amino acid sequence: CSARVFGTGAENEQFF.

The rearrangement links TRBV4-1 to TRBJ2-1; maybe TRBD2 (6 bases). CDR3 length: 15 residues. Germline V gene lookup returns CDR1 MGHRA and CDR2 YSYEKL. V lost 1 base, J lost 5 bases, and 12 bases lay in between. CDR3 region: CASSQAGVGDNEQFF. In DNA, the CDR3 is TGCGCCAGCAGCCAAGCGGGGGTGGGGGACAATGAGCAGTTCTTC.

This clonotype was recorded at least ten times. Here the CDR3 reads CASSQGLGNNNEQFF. DNA of the CDR3: TGTGCCAGCAGTCAGGGACTAGGAAATAACAATGAGCAGTTCTTC. The chain combines TRBV12-3 or TRBV12-4 with TRBJ2-1; 8 bases agree with TRBD2. Unmatched junction bases numbered 8, after V lost 5 bases and J lost 5 bases. The CDR3 length is 15 residues.

This chain joins TRBV10-2 and TRBJ2-7; 7 bases align to TRBD2. With V trimmed by 4 bases and J by 6 bases, 6 bases remained unmatched. CDR1 and CDR2 from the germline V gene are WSHSY and SAAADI. The CDR3 consists of 13 residues. CDR3 residues: CASSGREKSEQYF. In nucleotides, the CDR3 is TGCGCCAGCAGTGGGCGGGAGAAATCCGAGCAGTACTTC.

This clonotype was seen at least ten times. The rearrangement uses TRBV12-3 or TRBV12-4 and TRBJ2-2, with 7 positions matching TRBD2. The length of the CDR3 is 14 residues. The V and J ends lost 4 bases and 6 bases, in that order; junction bases with no gene match: 5. The CDR3 sequence: CASSSWTRSGELFF. In DNA, the CDR3 is TGTGCCAGCAGTTCCTGGACTAGGTCCGGGGAGCTGTTTTTT.

This clonotype was counted many times. The chain is built from TRBV7-2 and TRBJ2-1; perhaps TRBD2 as D (5 bases). This CDR3 has 14 residues. Germline V gene lookup returns CDR1 SGHTA and CDR2 FQGNSA. V was shortened by 5 bases and J by 3 bases, with 11 bases between the two germline ends. The CDR3 protein is CASSPKRIYNEQFF. The CDR3 DNA sequence: TGTGCCAGCAGCCCCAAGCGGATCTACAATGAGCAGTTCTTC.

In this sample, this clonotype turned up many times. This chain connects TRBV29-1 to TRBJ1-5; 8 bases agree with TRBD1. This CDR3 spans 13 amino acids. CDR1 is SQVTM, CDR2 ANQGSEA, per germline. J was trimmed by 7 bases and V by 7 bases; bases with no gene match: 9. This CDR3 is CSAGTGRFQPQHF. CDR3 bases: TGCAGCGCTGGGACAGGAAGATTCCAGCCCCAGCATTTT.

A remark on this clonotype: A clone one base away is much larger, so this may be a read error. V and J are TRBV29-1 and TRBJ1-1, with 7 nucleotides matching TRBD1. The CDR3 has 13 amino acids. The germline gives CDR1 SQVTM, CDR2 ANQGSEA. J lost 4 bases, V lost 6 bases, and 8 bases had no gene match. The CDR3 reads CSVLTGYRTEAFF. CDR3 DNA: TGCAGCGTACTGACAGGGTATCGCACTGAAGCTTTCTTT.

This clonotype was observed many times. The genes are TRBV9 and TRBJ1-5, with D hard to call. Trimming took off 0 bases at V and 4 bases at J, with 5 bases between the two ends. CDR1 and CDR2 from the germline V gene are SGDLS and YYNGEE. The CDR3 covers 13 residues. This CDR3 reads CASSVEVNQPQHF. CDR3 DNA sequence: TGTGCCAGCAGCGTAGAGGTTAATCAGCCCCAGCATTTT.

The V gene is TRBV20-1, the J gene TRBJ2-3; a weak D match, TRBD2 (7 bases). Between the trimmed V and J ends, which lost 0 bases and 0 bases, there was a span of 13 bases. Germline values: CDR1 DFQATT, CDR2 SNEGSKA (reference sequence). There are 16 residues in the CDR3. The CDR3 nucleotides are TGCAGTGCTAGAGATCTGGGGGGGCCTAGCACAGATACGCAGTATTTT. It yields the protein CSARDLGGPSTDTQYF.

V is TRBV5-1 and J is TRBJ2-4; 8 nucleotides match TRBD1. Unmatched junction bases numbered 6, after V lost 0 bases and J lost 4 bases. CDR1 SGHRS and CDR2 YFSETQ come from the germline V gene. This CDR3 contains 16 residues. The chain's CDR3 is CASSLATGQVKNIQYF. CDR3 bases: TGCGCCAGCAGCTTGGCCACGGGACAGGTGAAAAACATTCAGTACTTC.

The rearrangement joins TRBV20-1 to TRBJ2-1, with D tentatively TRBD2 (5 bases). Trimming removed 2 bases from V and 2 bases from J, with 10 bases in between. Germline-derived CDR1 and CDR2 are DFQATT and SNEGSKA (reference sequence). The CDR3 totals 14 residues. The CDR3 sequence: CSARPAAAYNEQFF. For the CDR3, the DNA is TGCAGTGCTAGACCGGCAGCGGCCTACAATGAGCAGTTCTTC.

At least ten counts were recorded for this clonotype. The rearrangement joins TRBV5-1 to TRBJ2-1; D possibly corresponds to TRBD2 (6 bases). From germline, CDR1 is SGHRS and CDR2 YFSETQ. CDR3 length equals 14 residues. V lost 3 bases and J lost 4, with 11 bases in between. The CDR3 loop is CASSSGGTYNEQFF. The CDR3 DNA reads TGCGCCAGCAGCTCAGGAGGGACTTACAATGAGCAGTTCTTC.

The chain carries TRBV6-1 and TRBJ2-7; TRBD2 agrees at 7 bases. CDR1 and CDR2 from the germline V gene are MNHNS and SASEGT. V lost 1 base, J lost 0 bases, and 3 bases stayed unmatched. CDR3 length: 15 residues. CDR3 coding DNA: TGTGCCAGCAGTGAAGAAGCGGGAAGCTCCTACGAGCAGTACTTC. Its protein is CASSEEAGSSYEQYF.

This clonotype was detected ten times or more. V and J are TRBV24-1 and TRBJ2-1; no clear D. The ends were cut back, 5 bases at V and 0 bases at J, with 13 bases in the middle. Germline-derived CDR1 and CDR2 are KGHDR and SFDVKD. The CDR3 length is 16 residues. Here the CDR3 DNA reads TGTGCCACCAGTGCCGCTGGACCGAGCTCCTACAATGAGCAGTTCTTC. Its translation is CATSAAGPSSYNEQFF.

The chain employs TRBV28 and TRBJ2-3, with 10 positions matching TRBD2. CDR1 and CDR2 (germline): MDHEN, SYDVKM. The CDR3 runs 18 residues. With 6 bases clipped from V and 2 bases from J, the junction kept 14 bases outside the gene matches. The CDR3: CASSLLTGTSEATDTQYF. In DNA, the CDR3 is TGTGCCAGCAGCCTCCTTACCGGGACTAGCGAAGCCACAGATACGCAGTATTTT.

This clonotype has at least ten counts. J is TRBJ2-3 and V is TRBV2; 11 nucleotides line up with TRBD2. CDR3 length: 16 residues. J lost 6 bases, V lost 6 bases, and 11 bases had no gene match. The germline gives CDR1 SNHLY, CDR2 FYNNEI. The CDR3 here is CASSPPGLAVMDTQYF. CDR3 nucleotide sequence: TGTGCCAGCAGCCCTCCGGGACTAGCGGTCATGGATACGCAGTATTTT.

This clonotype was picked up a small number of times. V usage is TRBV29-1 and J usage is TRBJ2-1, with TRBD2 identical over 8 bases. The junction had 6 bases not matched to a gene; V was cut back by 6 bases and J by 5 bases. The CDR3 loop spans 13 amino acids. CDR1 is SQVTM and CDR2 is ANQGSEA in the germline V gene. Here the CDR3 DNA reads TGCAGCGTCACTAGCGGCATTAACAATGAGCAGTTCTTC. Protein: CSVTSGINNEQFF.

This clonotype has a handful of counts. The chain couples TRBV30 to TRBJ1-6; D gene ambiguous. The germline V gene has CDR1 GTSNPN and CDR2 SVGIG (reference sequence). Deletions cut 4 bases from V and 7 bases from J, with 11 bases between. The CDR3 sequence is 13 residues long. This CDR3 reads CAWTERRNSPLHF. The DNA for the CDR3 is TGTGCCTGGACGGAGCGAAGGAATTCACCCCTCCACTTT.

The rearrangement joins TRBV12-3 or TRBV12-4 to TRBJ2-7, with D possibly being TRBD2 (5 bases). Deletions cut 11 bases from V and 1 base from J, with 24 bases between. This CDR3 has 16 residues. The chain's CDR3 is CAFCLALSGNSYEQYF. DNA of the CDR3: TGTGCCTTCTGTTTAGCGCTGTCAGGCAATTCCTACGAGCAGTACTTC.

Only one count was recorded for this clonotype. The chain recombines TRBV9 with TRBJ2-1; TRBD2 is a possible D gene (5 bases). The germline V and J ends were trimmed by 9 bases and 9 bases, with 25 bases remaining between them. The CDR3 has 15 residues. Germline V lookup: CDR1 SGDLS, CDR2 YYNGEE. The CDR3 nucleotides read TGTGCCATAGCCAATATGTGGCAGCCCGGAGGTGAGCAGTTCTTC. Translated, it gives CAIANMWQPGGEQFF.

This clonotype was seen many times. The rearrangement uses TRBV20-1 and TRBJ1-2, with D uncertain. Deletions cut 3 bases from V and 3 bases from J, with 2 bases between. The CDR3 contains 10 residues. Germline V gene lookup returns CDR1 DFQATT and CDR2 SNEGSKA (reference sequence). CDR3: CSARDYGYTF. DNA for the CDR3: TGCAGTGCTAGGGACTATGGCTACACCTTC.

This clonotype was observed a single time. This chain joins TRBV5-1 and TRBJ1-5; perhaps TRBD1 as D (5 bases). The CDR3 has 15 amino acids. Deletions cut 4 bases from V and 0 bases from J, with 11 bases between. Germline V CDR1 and CDR2: SGHRS, YFSETQ. CDR3 sequence (DNA): TGCGCCAGCAGCCTGGGGGTCGGTAGCAATCAGCCCCAGCATTTT. This codes for CASSLGVGSNQPQHF.

The rearrangement joins TRBV20-1 to TRBJ2-5; the match to TRBD2 covers 7 bases. This CDR3 comprises 15 residues. Germline CDR1 is DFQATT and CDR2 is SNEGSKA (reference sequence). The junction had 10 bases not matched to a gene; V was cut back by 6 bases and J by 0 bases. DNA of the CDR3: TGCAGTGCAAGCCGGACTAGGACGTACCAAGAGACCCAGTACTTC. Translated, it gives CSASRTRTYQETQYF.